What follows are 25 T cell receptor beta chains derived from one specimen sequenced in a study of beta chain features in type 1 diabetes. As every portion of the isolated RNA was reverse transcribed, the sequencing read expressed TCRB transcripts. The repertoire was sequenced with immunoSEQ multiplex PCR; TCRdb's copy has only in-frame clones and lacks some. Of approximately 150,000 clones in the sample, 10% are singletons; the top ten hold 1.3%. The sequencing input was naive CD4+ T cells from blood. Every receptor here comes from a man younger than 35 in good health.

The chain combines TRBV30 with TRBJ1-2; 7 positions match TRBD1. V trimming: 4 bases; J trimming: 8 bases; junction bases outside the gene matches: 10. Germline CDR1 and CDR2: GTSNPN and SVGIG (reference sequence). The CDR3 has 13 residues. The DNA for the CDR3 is TGTGCCTGGACCACGTGGAGGGGGCGCGGCTACACCTTC. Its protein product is CAWTTWRGRGYTF.

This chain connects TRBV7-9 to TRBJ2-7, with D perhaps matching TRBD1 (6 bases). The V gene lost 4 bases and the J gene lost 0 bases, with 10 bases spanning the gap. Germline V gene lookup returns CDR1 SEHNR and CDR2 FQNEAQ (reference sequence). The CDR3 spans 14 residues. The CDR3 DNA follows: TGTGCCAGCAGCTCAGACAGGAGCTCCTACGAGCAGTACTTC. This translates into CASSSDRSSYEQYF. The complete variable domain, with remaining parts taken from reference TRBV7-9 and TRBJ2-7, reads DTGVSQNPRHKITKRGQNVTFRCDPISEHNRLYWYRQTLGQGPEFLTYFQNEAQLEKSRLLSDRFSAERPKGSFSTLEIQRTEQGDSAMYLCASSSDRSSYEQYFGPGTRLTVT.

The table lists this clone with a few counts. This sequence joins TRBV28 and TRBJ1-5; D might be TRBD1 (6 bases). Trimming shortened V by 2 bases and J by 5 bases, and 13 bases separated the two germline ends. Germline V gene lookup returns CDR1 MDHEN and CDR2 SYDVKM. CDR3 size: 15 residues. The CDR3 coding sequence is TGTGCCAGCAGTTTAGCGAACAGGGCCCATCAGCCCCAGCATTTT. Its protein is CASSLANRAHQPQHF.

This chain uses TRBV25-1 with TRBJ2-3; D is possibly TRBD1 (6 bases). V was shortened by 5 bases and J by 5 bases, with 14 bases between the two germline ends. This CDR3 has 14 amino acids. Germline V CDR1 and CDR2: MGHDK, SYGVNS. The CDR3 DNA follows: TGTGCCAGCAGTCGAACACAGGGTCAAGATACGCAGTATTTT. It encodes CASSRTQGQDTQYF.

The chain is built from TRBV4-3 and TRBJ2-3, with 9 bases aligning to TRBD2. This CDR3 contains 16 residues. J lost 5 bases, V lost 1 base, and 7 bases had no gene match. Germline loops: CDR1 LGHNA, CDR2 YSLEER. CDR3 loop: CASSQAQRGVGDTQYF. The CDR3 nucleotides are TGCGCCAGCAGCCAAGCCCAGCGGGGGGTCGGAGATACGCAGTATTTT.

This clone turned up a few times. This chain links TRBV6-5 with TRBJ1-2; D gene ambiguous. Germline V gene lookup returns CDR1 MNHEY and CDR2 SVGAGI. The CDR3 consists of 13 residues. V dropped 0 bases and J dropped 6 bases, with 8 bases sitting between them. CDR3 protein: CASSYSELNGYTF. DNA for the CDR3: TGTGCCAGCAGTTACTCGGAACTAAATGGCTACACCTTC.

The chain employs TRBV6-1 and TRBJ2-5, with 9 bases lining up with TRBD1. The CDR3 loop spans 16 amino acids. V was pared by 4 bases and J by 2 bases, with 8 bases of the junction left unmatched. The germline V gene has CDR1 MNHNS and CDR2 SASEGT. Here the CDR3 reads CASSAGVGQGQETQYF. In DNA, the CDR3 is TGTGCCAGCAGTGCGGGGGTGGGACAGGGTCAAGAGACCCAGTACTTC.

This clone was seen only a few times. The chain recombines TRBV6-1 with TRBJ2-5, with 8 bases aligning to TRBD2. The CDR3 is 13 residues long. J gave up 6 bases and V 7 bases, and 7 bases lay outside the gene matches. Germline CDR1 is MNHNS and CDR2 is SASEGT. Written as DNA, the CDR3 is TGTGCCAGCAACGGGGGGGGAGGGCAGACCCAGTACTTC. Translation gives CASNGGGGQTQYF.

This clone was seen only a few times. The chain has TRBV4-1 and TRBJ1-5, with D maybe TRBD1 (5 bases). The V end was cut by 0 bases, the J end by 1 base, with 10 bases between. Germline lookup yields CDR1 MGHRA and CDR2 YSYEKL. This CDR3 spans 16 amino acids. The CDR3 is CASSQEGRTSNQPQHF. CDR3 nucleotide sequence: TGCGCCAGCAGCCAAGAAGGTAGGACAAGCAATCAGCCCCAGCATTTT.

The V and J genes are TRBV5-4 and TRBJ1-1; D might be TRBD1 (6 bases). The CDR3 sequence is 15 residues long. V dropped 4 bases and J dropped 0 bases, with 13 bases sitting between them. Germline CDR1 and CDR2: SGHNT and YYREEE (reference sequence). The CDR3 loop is CASSPRQAMNTEAFF. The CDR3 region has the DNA TGTGCCAGCAGCCCGCGACAGGCCATGAACACTGAAGCTTTCTTT.

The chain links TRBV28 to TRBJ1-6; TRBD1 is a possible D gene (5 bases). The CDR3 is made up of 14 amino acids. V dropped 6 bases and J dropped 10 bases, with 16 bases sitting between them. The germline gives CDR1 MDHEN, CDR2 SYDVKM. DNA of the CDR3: TGTGCCAGCAGCCTGGGAGGGGTACGGTCACCCCTCCACTTT. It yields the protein CASSLGGVRSPLHF.

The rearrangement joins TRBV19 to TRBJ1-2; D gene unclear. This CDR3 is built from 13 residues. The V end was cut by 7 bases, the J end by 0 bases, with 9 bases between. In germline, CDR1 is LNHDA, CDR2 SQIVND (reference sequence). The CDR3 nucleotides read TGTGCCAGTAACCCTGGAGCTAACTATGGCTACACCTTC. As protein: CASNPGANYGYTF.

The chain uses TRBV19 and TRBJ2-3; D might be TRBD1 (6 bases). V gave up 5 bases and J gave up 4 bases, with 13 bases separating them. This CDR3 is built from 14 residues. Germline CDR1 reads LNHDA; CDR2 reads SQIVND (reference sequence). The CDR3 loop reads CASSRTAVPDTQYF. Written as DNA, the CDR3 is TGTGCCAGTAGTCGGACAGCCGTGCCAGATACGCAGTATTTT. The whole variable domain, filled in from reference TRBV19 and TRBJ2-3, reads DGGITQSPKYLFRKEGQNVTLSCEQNLNHDAMYWYRQDPGQGLRLIYYSQIVNDFQKGDIAEGYSVSREKKESFPLTVTSAQKNPTAFYLCASSRTAVPDTQYFGPGTRLTVL.

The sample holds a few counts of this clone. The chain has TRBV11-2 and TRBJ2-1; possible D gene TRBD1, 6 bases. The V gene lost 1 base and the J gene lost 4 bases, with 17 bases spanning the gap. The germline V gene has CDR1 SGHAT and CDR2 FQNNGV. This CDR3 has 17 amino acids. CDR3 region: CASSLAPTGELYNEQFF. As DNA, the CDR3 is TGTGCCAGCAGCTTAGCCCCGACAGGAGAACTTTACAATGAGCAGTTCTTC.

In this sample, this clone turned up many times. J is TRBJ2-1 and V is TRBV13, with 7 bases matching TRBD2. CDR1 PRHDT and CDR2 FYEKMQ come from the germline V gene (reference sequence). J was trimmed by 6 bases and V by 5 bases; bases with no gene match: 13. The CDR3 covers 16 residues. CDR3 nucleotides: TGTGCCAGCAGCCAAGAGCGGGGTACGGTATTCAATGAGCAGTTCTTC. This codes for CASSQERGTVFNEQFF.

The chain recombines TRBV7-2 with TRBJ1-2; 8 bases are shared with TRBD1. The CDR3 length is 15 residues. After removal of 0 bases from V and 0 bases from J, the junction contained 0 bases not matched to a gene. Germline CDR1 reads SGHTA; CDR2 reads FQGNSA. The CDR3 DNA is TGTGCCAGCAGCTTAGCGACAGGGGCTAACTATGGCTACACCTTC. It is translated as CASSLATGANYGYTF.

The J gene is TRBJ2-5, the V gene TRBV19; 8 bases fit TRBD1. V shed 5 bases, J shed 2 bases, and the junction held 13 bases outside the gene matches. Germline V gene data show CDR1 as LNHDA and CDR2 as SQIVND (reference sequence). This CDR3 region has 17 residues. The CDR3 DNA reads TGTGCCAGTAGTTTTTCCCTTGGACAGGGCTTTCAAGAGACCCAGTACTTC. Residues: CASSFSLGQGFQETQYF.

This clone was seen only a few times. The CDR3 reads CASSSEGNSPLHF. The DNA for the CDR3 is TGTGCCAGCAGCTCAGAGGGTAATTCACCCCTCCACTTT. The chain is built from TRBV9 and TRBJ1-6, with D hard to call. CDR1 is SGDLS and CDR2 is YYNGEE in the germline V gene. This CDR3 spans 13 amino acids. V was trimmed by 4 bases and J by 6 bases, leaving 8 bases between them.

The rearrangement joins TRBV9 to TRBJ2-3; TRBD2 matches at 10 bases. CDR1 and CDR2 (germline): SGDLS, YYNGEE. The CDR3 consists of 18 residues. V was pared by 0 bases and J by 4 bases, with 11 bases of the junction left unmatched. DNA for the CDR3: TGTGCCAGCAGCGTAGCCGACCTAGCGGGGGCGAGGTCAGATACGCAGTATTTT. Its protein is CASSVADLAGARSDTQYF.

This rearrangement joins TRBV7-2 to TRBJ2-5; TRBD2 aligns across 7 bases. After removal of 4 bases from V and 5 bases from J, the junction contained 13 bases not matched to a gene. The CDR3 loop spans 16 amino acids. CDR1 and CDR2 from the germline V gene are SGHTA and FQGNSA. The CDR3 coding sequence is TGTGCCAGCAGCTCAGCCCAAGCGGGGTATGGGGAGACCCAGTACTTC. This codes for CASSSAQAGYGETQYF.

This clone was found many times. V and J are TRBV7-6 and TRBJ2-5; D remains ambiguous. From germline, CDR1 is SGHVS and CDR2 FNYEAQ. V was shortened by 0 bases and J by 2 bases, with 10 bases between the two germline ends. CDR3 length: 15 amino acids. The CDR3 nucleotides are TGTGCCAGCAGCTTAGCTGGTCAGATACAAGAGACCCAGTACTTC. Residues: CASSLAGQIQETQYF.

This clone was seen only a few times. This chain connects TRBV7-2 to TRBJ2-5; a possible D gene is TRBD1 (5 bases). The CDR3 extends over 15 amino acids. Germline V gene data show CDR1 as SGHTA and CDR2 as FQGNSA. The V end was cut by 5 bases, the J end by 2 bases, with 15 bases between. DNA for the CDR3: TGTGCCAGCAGCCCCAGGGTTTTCAGACAAGAGACCCAGTACTTC. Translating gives CASSPRVFRQETQYF.

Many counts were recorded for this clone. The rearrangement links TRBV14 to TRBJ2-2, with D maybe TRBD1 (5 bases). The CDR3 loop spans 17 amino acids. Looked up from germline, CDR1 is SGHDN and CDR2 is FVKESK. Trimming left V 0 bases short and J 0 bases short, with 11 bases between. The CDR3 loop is CASSQDPKGTNTGELFF. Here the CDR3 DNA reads TGTGCCAGCAGCCAAGATCCTAAGGGGACGAACACCGGGGAGCTGTTTTTT.

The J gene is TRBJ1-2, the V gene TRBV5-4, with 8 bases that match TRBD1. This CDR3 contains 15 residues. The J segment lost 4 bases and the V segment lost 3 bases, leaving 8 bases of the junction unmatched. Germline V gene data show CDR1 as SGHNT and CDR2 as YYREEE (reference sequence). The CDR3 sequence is CASSSGTGPLYGYTF. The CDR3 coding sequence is TGTGCCAGCAGCTCCGGGACAGGTCCTCTCTATGGCTACACCTTC.

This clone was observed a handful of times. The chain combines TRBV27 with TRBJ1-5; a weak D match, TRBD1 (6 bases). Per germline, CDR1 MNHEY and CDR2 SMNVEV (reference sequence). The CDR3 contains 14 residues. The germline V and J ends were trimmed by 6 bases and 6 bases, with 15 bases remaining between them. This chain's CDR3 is CASSPWGQGQPQHF. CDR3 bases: TGTGCCAGCAGCCCCTGGGGGCAGGGTCAGCCCCAGCATTTT.